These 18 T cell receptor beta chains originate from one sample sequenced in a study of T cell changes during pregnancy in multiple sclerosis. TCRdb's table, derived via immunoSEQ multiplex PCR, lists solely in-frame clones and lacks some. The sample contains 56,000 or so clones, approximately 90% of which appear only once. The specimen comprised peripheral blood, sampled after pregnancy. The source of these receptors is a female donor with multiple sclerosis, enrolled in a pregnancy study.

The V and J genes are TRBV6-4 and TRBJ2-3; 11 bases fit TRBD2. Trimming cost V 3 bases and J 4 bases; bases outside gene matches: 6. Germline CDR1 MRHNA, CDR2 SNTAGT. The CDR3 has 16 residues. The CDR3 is CASSEIAGGLPDTQYF. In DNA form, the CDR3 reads TGTGCCAGCAGTGAGATAGCGGGGGGGCTGCCAGATACGCAGTATTTT.

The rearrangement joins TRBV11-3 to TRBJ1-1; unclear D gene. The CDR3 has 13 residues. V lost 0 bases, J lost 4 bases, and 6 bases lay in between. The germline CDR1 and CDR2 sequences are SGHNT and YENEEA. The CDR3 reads CASSLDMATEAFF. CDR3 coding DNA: TGTGCCAGCAGCTTAGATATGGCCACTGAAGCTTTCTTT.

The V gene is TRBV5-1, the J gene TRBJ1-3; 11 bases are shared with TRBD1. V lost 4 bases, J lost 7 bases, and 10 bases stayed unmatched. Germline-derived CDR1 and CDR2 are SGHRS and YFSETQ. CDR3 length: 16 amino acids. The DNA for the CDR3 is TGCGCCAGCAGCACCGTCGCGGGGACAGGGGGGAACACCATATATTTT. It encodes CASSTVAGTGGNTIYF. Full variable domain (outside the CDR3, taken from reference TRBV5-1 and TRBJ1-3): KAGVTQTPRYLIKTRGQQVTLSCSPISGHRSVSWYQQTPGQGLQFLFEYFSETQRNKGNFPGRFSGRQFSNSRSEMNVSTLELGDSALYLCASSTVAGTGGNTIYFGEGSWLTVV.

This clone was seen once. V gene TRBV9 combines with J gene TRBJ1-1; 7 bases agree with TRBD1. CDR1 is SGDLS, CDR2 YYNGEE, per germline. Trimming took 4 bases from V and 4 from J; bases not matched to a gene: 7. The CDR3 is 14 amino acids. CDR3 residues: CASSQTGSGTEAFF. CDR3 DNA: TGTGCCAGCAGCCAGACAGGGAGTGGCACTGAAGCTTTCTTT.

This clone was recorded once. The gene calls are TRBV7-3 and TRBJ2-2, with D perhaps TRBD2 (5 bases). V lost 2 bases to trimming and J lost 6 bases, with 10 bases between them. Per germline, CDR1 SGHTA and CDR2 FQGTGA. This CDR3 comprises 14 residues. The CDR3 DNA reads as TGTGCCAGCAGCTTATTAATCGGGGCCGGGGAGCTGTTTTTT. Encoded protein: CASSLLIGAGELFF.

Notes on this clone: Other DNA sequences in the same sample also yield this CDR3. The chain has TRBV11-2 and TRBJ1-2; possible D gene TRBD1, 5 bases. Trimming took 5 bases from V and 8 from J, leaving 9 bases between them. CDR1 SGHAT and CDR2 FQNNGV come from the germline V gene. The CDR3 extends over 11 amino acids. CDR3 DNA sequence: TGTGCCAGCAGCCTGGGGGGGGGCTACACCTTC. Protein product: CASSLGGGYTF.

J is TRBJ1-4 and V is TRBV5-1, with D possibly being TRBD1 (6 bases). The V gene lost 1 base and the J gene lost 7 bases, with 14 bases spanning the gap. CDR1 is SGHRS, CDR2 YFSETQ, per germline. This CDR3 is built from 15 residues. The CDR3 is CASSLPSGASEKLFF. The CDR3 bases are TGCGCCAGCAGCTTGCCGTCAGGGGCGAGTGAAAAACTGTTTTTT.

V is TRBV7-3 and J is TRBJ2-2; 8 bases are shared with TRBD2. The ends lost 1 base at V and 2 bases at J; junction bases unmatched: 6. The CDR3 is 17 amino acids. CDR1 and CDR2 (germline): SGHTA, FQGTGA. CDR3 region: CASSLIFSGANTGELFF. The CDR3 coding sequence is TGTGCCAGCAGCTTAATATTTAGCGGGGCAAACACCGGGGAGCTGTTTTTT.

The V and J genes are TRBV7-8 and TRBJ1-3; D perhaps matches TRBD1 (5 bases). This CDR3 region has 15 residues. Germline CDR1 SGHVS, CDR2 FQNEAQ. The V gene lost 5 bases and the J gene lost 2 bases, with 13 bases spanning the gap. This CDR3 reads CASSAGRLPGNTIYF. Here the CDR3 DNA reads TGTGCCAGCAGCGCGGGACGGCTACCTGGAAACACCATATATTTT.

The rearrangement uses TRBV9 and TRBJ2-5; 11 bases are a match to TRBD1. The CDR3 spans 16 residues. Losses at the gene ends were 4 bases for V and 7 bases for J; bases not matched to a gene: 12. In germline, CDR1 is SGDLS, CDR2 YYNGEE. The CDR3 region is CASSPRTGGAWGTQYF. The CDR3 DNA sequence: TGTGCCAGCAGCCCCCGGACAGGGGGCGCGTGGGGGACCCAGTACTTC.

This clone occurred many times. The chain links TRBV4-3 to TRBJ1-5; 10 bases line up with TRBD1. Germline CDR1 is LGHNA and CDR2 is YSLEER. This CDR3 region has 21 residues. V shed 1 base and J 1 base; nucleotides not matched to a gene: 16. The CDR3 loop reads CASSQVWTPGQGYWSNQPQHF. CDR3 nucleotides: TGCGCCAGCAGCCAAGTCTGGACCCCGGGACAGGGGTATTGGAGCAATCAGCCCCAGCATTTT.

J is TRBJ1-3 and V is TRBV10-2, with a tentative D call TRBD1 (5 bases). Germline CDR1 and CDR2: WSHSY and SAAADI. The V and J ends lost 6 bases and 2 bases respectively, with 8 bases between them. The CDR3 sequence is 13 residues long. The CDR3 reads CASSRETGNTIYF. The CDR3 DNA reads TGCGCCAGCAGCAGGGAAACTGGAAACACCATATATTTT.

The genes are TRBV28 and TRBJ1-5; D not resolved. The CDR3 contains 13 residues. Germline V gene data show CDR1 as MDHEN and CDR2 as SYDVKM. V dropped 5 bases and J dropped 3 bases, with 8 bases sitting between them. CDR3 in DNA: TGTGCCAGCAGTCGGTCCCACAATCAGCCCCAGCATTTT. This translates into CASSRSHNQPQHF.

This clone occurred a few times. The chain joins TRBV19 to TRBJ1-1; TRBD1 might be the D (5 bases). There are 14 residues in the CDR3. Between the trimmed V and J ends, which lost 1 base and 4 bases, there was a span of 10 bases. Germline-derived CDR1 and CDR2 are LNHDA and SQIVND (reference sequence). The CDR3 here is CASSIARVRTEAFF. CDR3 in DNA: TGTGCCAGTAGTATAGCCAGGGTACGCACTGAAGCTTTCTTT.

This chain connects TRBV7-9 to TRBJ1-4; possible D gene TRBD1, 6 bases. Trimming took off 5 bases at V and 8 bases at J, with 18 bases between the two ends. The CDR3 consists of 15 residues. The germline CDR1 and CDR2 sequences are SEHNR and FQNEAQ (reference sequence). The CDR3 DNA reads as TGTGCCAGCAGCCTTCTCGGGACATCAGGGGAAAAACTGTTTTTT. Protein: CASSLLGTSGEKLFF.

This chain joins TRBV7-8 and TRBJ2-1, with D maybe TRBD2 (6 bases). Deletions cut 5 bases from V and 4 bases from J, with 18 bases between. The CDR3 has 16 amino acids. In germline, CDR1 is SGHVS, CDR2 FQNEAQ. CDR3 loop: CASSPGVLAQYNEQFF. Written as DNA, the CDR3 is TGTGCCAGCAGCCCGGGAGTTCTAGCACAGTACAATGAGCAGTTCTTC.

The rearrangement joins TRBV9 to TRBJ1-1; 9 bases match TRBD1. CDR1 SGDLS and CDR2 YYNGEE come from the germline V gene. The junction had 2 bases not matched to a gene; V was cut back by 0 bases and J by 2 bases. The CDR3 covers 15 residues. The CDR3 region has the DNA TGTGCCAGCAGCGTAGAGGGACAGGGTAACACTGAAGCTTTCTTT. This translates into CASSVEGQGNTEAFF.

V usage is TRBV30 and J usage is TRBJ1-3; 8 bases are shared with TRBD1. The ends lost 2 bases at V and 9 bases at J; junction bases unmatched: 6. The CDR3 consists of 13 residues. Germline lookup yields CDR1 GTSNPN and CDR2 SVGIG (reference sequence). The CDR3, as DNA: TGTGCCTGGAGTACCGGACAGGGACCCACCATATATTTT. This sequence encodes CAWSTGQGPTIYF. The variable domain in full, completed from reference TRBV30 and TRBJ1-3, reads SQTIHQWPATLVQPVGSPLSLECTVEGTSNPNLYWYRQAAGRGLQLLFYSVGIGQISSEVPQNLSASRPQDRQFILSSKKLLLSDSGFYLCAWSTGQGPTIYFGEGSWLTVV.